This is a list of T cell receptor beta chains from one sample in a study of T cells in Graves' hyperthyroidism and ophthalmopathy. TCRdb processed the multiplex PCR reads anew with MiXCR; each CDR3 protein has one entry. This sample has roughly 61,000 distinct CDR3 sequences, with 53% found just once. The sample taken for sequencing was blood. Receptor source: a woman aged 55-75 years with Graves' ophthalmopathy. The CDR3 runs from the conserved cysteine through the conserved F or W. D genes are given only for firm matches. Not all rows give a size; the values are once, few, many and, for expanded clones, a class.

j_gene	abundance	d_gene	v_gene	CDR3nt	CDR3aa
TRBJ2-2	NA	TRBD1	TRBV19	TGTGCCAGTATCCAAGGGACAGGTTCAACCGGGGAGCTGTTTTTT	CASIQGTGSTGELFF
TRBJ2-1	NA	NA	TRBV24-1	TGTGCCGGCAGCCAAGCCCCGGGGCAGGGTTTCAATGAGCAGTTCTTC	CAGSQAPGQGFNEQFF
TRBJ2-7	many	TRBD1	TRBV7-9	TGTGCCAGCAGCTTATATCCGGGGACAGGGGGCGACGAGCAGTACTTC	CASSLYPGTGGDEQYF
TRBJ2-1	NA	NA	TRBV12-3/TRBV12-4	TGTGCCAGCAGTTTAGTTTCGTATGAAATAGAGACACAGTTCTTC	CASSLVSYEIETQFF
TRBJ2-5	NA	TRBD1	TRBV29-1	TGCAGCGTTGATTCGGACAGGCAAGAGACCCAGTACTTC	CSVDSDRQETQYF
TRBJ2-5	many	TRBD1	TRBV7-8	TGTGCCAGCAGCCAGACCCGGGACAGCTGGCCTTATCCCCAAGAGACCCAGTACTTC	CASSQTRDSWPYPQETQYF
TRBJ2-7	NA	NA	TRBV9	TGTGCCAGCAGCGTAGGAGACGAGCAGTACTTC	CASSVGDEQYF
TRBJ2-7	many	NA	TRBV6-2/TRBV6-3	TGTGCCAGCAGTTACGCGGGGACCTACGAGCAGTACTTC	CASSYAGTYEQYF
TRBJ2-5	many	NA	TRBV4-1	TGCGCCAGCAGCCACAGACCCGTGACACAAGAGACCCAGTACTTC	CASSHRPVTQETQYF
TRBJ2-3	many	TRBD2	TRBV5-5	TGTGCCAGCAGCTTGAGGTTAGCGGGGGGGCCGGCAGATACGCAGTATTTT	CASSLRLAGGPADTQYF
TRBJ2-7	NA	TRBD1	TRBV20-1	TGCAGTGCTAGAGTAGGACAGGGGTTTAACGAGCAGTACTTC	CSARVGQGFNEQYF
TRBJ1-2	many	NA	TRBV5-1	TGCGCCAGCAGCCCGGCCGCTCAGGACTATGGCTACACCTTC	CASSPAAQDYGYTF
TRBJ1-6	NA	NA	TRBV20-1	TGCAGTGCTAATCAGCGGGAGGGCCGAAATTCACCCCTCCACTTT	CSANQREGRNSPLHF
TRBJ2-3	NA	TRBD2	TRBV20-1	TGCAGTGCTAGTGAGGCCGATAGCGGGATCGGGGGGGCGAGCACAGATACGCAGTATTTT	CSASEADSGIGGASTDTQYF
TRBJ2-4	NA	NA	TRBV20-1	TGCAGTGTAGTGGAGTCCACCTTAGCCAGAAACATTCAGTACTTC	CSVVESTLARNIQYF
TRBJ1-4	NA	TRBD1	TRBV20-1	TGCAGTGCTAGAGGGGGAGGACAGGACTACGAGGATGAAAAACTGTTTTTT	CSARGGGQDYEDEKLFF
TRBJ1-1	NA	NA	TRBV20-1	TGCAGTGCCAGTAACCCCAACCAGAACACTGAAGCTTTCTTT	CSASNPNQNTEAFF
TRBJ1-1	many	NA	TRBV7-9	TGTGCCAGCAGCCCCCGCTTACAGAGCATGAACACTGAAGCTTTCTTT	CASSPRLQSMNTEAFF
TRBJ1-5	NA	TRBD1	TRBV12-3/TRBV12-4	TGTGCCAGCAGTTTAGTAACAGGGGGCATAGGTGATCAGCCCCAGCATTTT	CASSLVTGGIGDQPQHF
TRBJ1-2	many	TRBD1	TRBV5-1	TGCGCCAGCAGCTTCAGGGGGCTTAGCTATGGCTACACCTTC	CASSFRGLSYGYTF
TRBJ1-2	NA	TRBD1	TRBV5-1	TGCGCCAGCAGCTTGGGGACAGGGGCTGATGGCTACACCTTC	CASSLGTGADGYTF
TRBJ2-7	few	NA	TRBV2	TGTGCCAGCAGTGAAAATAGCGGCCCCTACGAGCAGTACTTC	CASSENSGPYEQYF
TRBJ2-3	NA	TRBD1	TRBV5-6	TGTGCCAGCGGCCAACCGGGACAGGCAAGCACAGATACGCAGTATTTC	CASGQPGQASTDTQYF
TRBJ2-1	many	NA	TRBV28	TGTGCCAGCAGTAAATCGGTCGGTTACAATGAGCAGTTCTTC	CASSKSVGYNEQFF
TRBJ1-1	many	NA	TRBV3-1	TGTGCCAGCAGCCAAGACAGGGTATTAGAAGCTTTCTTT	CASSQDRVLEAFF
TRBJ2-1	NA	TRBD1	TRBV5-1	TGCGCCAGCAGCTTGGCAGCGGGACAGGGATACAATGAGCAGTTCTTC	CASSLAAGQGYNEQFF
TRBJ2-7	few	TRBD1	TRBV18	TGTGCCAGCTCACCACGGACCCCCACGACAGGGCAACCTTCCTACGAGCAGTACTTC	CASSPRTPTTGQPSYEQYF
TRBJ1-5	few	NA	TRBV20-1	TGCAGTGCTAGTTGGAGACGAGAGGACAATCAGCCCCAGCATTTT	CSASWRREDNQPQHF
TRBJ2-1	many	NA	TRBV12-3/TRBV12-4	TGTGCCAGCAGTTTTGGGTTAGACAGTGAGCAGTTCTTC	CASSFGLDSEQFF
TRBJ1-1	NA	NA	TRBV12-3/TRBV12-4	TGTGCCAGCAGTTTTGCTCAGGGAGTGAACACTGAAGCTTTCTTT	CASSFAQGVNTEAFF
TRBJ1-4	NA	TRBD1	TRBV15	TGTGCCACCCGGCGGGCTCTAGGACAGGGAGGCGTGGAAAAACTGTTTTTT	CATRRALGQGGVEKLFF
TRBJ2-3	many	NA	TRBV7-9	TGTGCCAGCAGCCCCACAGATACGCAGTATTTT	CASSPTDTQYF
TRBJ1-6	NA	NA	TRBV19	TGTGCCAGTAGTATCAGGGAGAATTCACCCCTCCACTTT	CASSIRENSPLHF
TRBJ2-2	NA	TRBD2	TRBV19	TGTGCCAGTAGTATAGCCCTAGCGGGGGGTAACACCGGGGAGCTGTTTTTT	CASSIALAGGNTGELFF
TRBJ1-5	many	NA	TRBV12-5	TGTGCTAGTGCCTTAAATTATCAGCCCCAGCATTTT	CASALNYQPQHF
TRBJ1-4	NA	NA	TRBV9	TGTGCCAGCAGCATGACAGGAGTCGTTTCCGAAAAACTGTTTTTT	CASSMTGVVSEKLFF
TRBJ2-1	many	NA	TRBV9	TGTGCCAGCAGCGCGGGACTTCAAAGATACAATGAGCAGTTCTTC	CASSAGLQRYNEQFF
TRBJ2-1	NA	TRBD2	TRBV10-1	TGCGCCAGCAGTGGCGGGACTAGCGGGAGTAATGAGCAGTTCTTC	CASSGGTSGSNEQFF
TRBJ1-5	NA	NA	TRBV12-3/TRBV12-4	TGTGCCAGCAGTTTTCTGCCAGCCTCAGGTCAGCCCCGGCATTTT	CASSFLPASGQPRHF
TRBJ1-5	many	NA	TRBV11-3	TGTGCCAGCAGCCCCACGCCTGGGGGATTCAATCAGCCCCAGCATTTT	CASSPTPGGFNQPQHF
TRBJ2-2	many	NA	TRBV7-9	TGTGCCAGCAGCCCTGGGTCCGGGGAGCTGTTTTTT	CASSPGSGELFF
TRBJ2-1	many	NA	TRBV15	TGTGCCACCTCCCATGGGGGCGCTAGAGGGTACAATGAGCAGTTCTTC	CATSHGGARGYNEQFF